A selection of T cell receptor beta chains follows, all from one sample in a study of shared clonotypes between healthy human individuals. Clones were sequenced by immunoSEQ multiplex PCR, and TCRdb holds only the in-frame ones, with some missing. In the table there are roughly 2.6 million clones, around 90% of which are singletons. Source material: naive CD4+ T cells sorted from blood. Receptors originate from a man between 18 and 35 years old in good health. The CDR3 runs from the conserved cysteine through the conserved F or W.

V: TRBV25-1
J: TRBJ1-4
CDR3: CASSLGFLSGEKLFF

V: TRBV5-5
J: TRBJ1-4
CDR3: CASRWTGPNEKLFF

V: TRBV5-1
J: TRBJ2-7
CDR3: CASSLWGQGADEQYF

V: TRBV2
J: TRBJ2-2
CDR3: CASTGAGVGELFF

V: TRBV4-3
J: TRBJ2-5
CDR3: CASSQGSQGKETQYF

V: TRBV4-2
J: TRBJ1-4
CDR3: CASSLDLQLFF

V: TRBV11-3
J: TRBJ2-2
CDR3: CASSLRQTGELFF

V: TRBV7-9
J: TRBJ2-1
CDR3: CASSLAGSNEQFF

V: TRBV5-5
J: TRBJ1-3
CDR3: CASSLVTVLSGNTIYF

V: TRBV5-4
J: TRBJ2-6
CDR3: CASSLAQGASGANVLTF

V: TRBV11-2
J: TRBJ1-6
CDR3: CASSLQGEYSPLHF

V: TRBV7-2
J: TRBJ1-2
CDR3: CASSFVQPHGYTF

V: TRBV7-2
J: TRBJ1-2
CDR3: CASSLESQTYGYTF

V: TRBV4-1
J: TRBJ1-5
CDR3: CASSLGQGRQPQHF